Given below is one T cell receptor beta chain in context. The data were produced by immunoSEQ multiplex PCR, yet TCRdb's version contains in-frame clones alone and is incomplete. The sample shows a few hundred thousand clones, over 75% of them seen only once. This sample was included in a study of blood T cell repertoires in COVID-19. The receptor was isolated from a woman in her forties or fifties who had recovered from COVID-19. The sequencing input was peripheral blood.

The CDR3 region is CASSLGLSGETQYF. The CDR3 DNA reads as TGTGCCAGCAGCTTAGGGTTGTCGGGGGAGACCCAGTACTTC. V gene TRBV7-9 combines with J gene TRBJ2-5, with D perhaps matching TRBD2 (5 bases). Trimming pared 1 base from V and 5 bases from J, leaving 11 bases between. The germline V gene has CDR1 SEHNR and CDR2 FQNEAQ (reference sequence). The CDR3 is 14 residues long.